This TCR beta chain originates from a study of cytomegalovirus exposure and HLA in healthy donors. Across the whole study: Samples from HLA-typed donors yielded 85 million to 95 million unique TCRs in an early data release. Regarding the study as a whole: V segments that were indistinguishable, TRBV6-2 and TRBV6-3 among them, were omitted from analysis. Later analysis identified several of the most significant clusters that appeared linked to common viral pathogens. A later analysis linked a missense variant in DCLRE1C to the trimming of TCR beta V and J genes.

PCR primers comprised 60 Vbeta and 13 Jbeta primers. Sequencing used immunoSEQ multiplex PCR; TCRdb keeps in-frame clones, though not all of them. The sample contains 150,000 to 200,000 clones, under 85% of which appear only once. Germline lookup yields CDR1 SGHNT and CDR2 YYREEE (reference sequence). Trimming took 5 bases from V and 0 from J, leaving 12 bases between them. This CDR3 is 15 amino acids long. A remark on this clone: Its antigen is still unknown.

The source material was PBMCs. This TCR came from a man aged 50-59 years in good health and CMV-seropositive. This sequence joins TRBV5-4 and TRBJ2-1; D gene ambiguous. The CDR3 sequence: CASSSSSSSYNEQFF. The CDR3 nucleotides are TGTGCCAGCAGTTCCTCGTCTAGCTCCTACAATGAGCAGTTCTTC.